These 32 T cell receptor beta chains were all obtained from the same sample, sequenced in a study of T cells in Graves' hyperthyroidism and ophthalmopathy. RNA transcripts yielded amplified TCR beta CDR3 regions. A first-round RT-PCR of the TCR CDR3 used the HTBI primer set. TCRdb processed the multiplex PCR reads anew with MiXCR; each CDR3 protein has one entry. The sample holds 340,000 or so distinct CDR3 sequences, 18% seen once. Sequencing input: blood. All receptors derive from a woman aged 45-60 years with Graves' hyperthyroidism.

This clonotype was observed a few times. This chain connects TRBV7-9 to TRBJ2-3, with D possibly matching TRBD2 (6 bases). This CDR3 has 16 residues. Looked up from germline, CDR1 is SEHNR and CDR2 is FQNEAQ (reference sequence). Trimming cost V 1 base and J 0 bases, with 11 bases left between them. The CDR3 loop reads CASSLEVAVSTDTQYF. The DNA of the CDR3 is TGTGCCAGCAGCTTAGAAGTAGCGGTTAGCACAGATACGCAGTATTTT. Variable domain in full (rest from reference TRBV7-9 and TRBJ2-3): DTGVSQNPRHKITKRGQNVTFRCDPISEHNRLYWYRQTLGQGPEFLTYFQNEAQLEKSRLLSDRFSAERPKGSFSTLEIQRTEQGDSAMYLCASSLEVAVSTDTQYFGPGTRLTVL.

This clonotype was observed a handful of times. This CDR3 reads CASSLEGPADYGYTF. CDR3 bases: TGTGCCAGCAGCTTGGAAGGCCCCGCGGACTATGGCTACACCTTC. This chain joins TRBV5-5 and TRBJ1-2; D call uncertain. Germline V gene lookup returns CDR1 SGHKS and CDR2 YYEKEE (reference sequence). The V end lost 0 bases, the J end lost 3 bases, and 12 bases lay between the germline ends. There are 15 residues in the CDR3.

This clonotype was seen at least ten times. V is TRBV20-1 and J is TRBJ2-5; TRBD1 agrees at 7 bases. This CDR3 is 13 amino acids long. The V gene's germline CDR1 is DFQATT and CDR2 SNEGSKA (reference sequence). Germline trimming cut 6 bases from V and 3 bases from J; bases unmatched to any gene: 7. CDR3 in amino acids: CSAGGATEETQYF. For the CDR3, the DNA is TGCAGTGCAGGGGGCGCAACCGAAGAGACCCAGTACTTC.

This clonotype showed up just a few times. This sequence joins TRBV9 and TRBJ2-5; 9 bases align to TRBD2. The ends lost 2 bases at V and 5 bases at J; junction bases unmatched: 13. This CDR3 contains 17 residues. Germline assignment: CDR1 SGDLS and CDR2 YYNGEE. The DNA of the CDR3 is TGTGCCAGCAGCGTGGTGGGGGCGGGGGGGCCCATGGAGACCCAGTACTTC. As protein: CASSVVGAGGPMETQYF.

This clonotype appeared a few times. A much larger clone sits a single nucleotide away, making a read error possible. The chain links TRBV6-1 to TRBJ2-3, with D possibly matching TRBD1 (6 bases). The J call may be mistaken, given a closer DNA end match to TRBJ1-5. CDR1 MNHNS and CDR2 SASEGT come from the germline V gene. There are 14 residues in the CDR3. The chain's CDR3 is CASRRQGYTDTQHF. DNA for the CDR3: TGTGCCAGCAGGAGGCAGGGGTACACAGATACGCAGCATTTT.

This clonotype was seen many times. The V and J genes are TRBV7-9 and TRBJ2-5, with D possibly matching TRBD2 (6 bases). Trimming pared 4 bases from V and 5 bases from J, leaving 20 bases between. Germline CDR1 reads SEHNR; CDR2 reads FQNEAQ (reference sequence). The CDR3 runs 16 residues. In DNA, the CDR3 is TGTGCCAGCAGCTCGTCCCGGGCTAGCGCTAGGGAGACCCAGTACTTC. Its protein product is CASSSSRASARETQYF.

This chain links TRBV5-1 with TRBJ1-2; TRBD1 is a possible D gene (6 bases). The CDR3 has 14 residues. Trimming took off 0 bases at V and 4 bases at J, with 10 bases between the two ends. From germline, CDR1 is SGHRS and CDR2 YFSETQ. CDR3 residues: CASSLVGAGYGYTF. The CDR3, as DNA: TGCGCCAGCAGCTTGGTGGGGGCTGGCTATGGCTACACCTTC.

This clonotype was observed a single time. The chain uses TRBV11-2 and TRBJ2-7; 7 nucleotides agree with TRBD2. The CDR3 totals 14 residues. Germline trimming cut 6 bases from V and 5 bases from J; bases unmatched to any gene: 10. CDR1 is SGHAT, CDR2 FQNNGV, per germline. The CDR3 region is CASSPAVGGNEQYV. CDR3 in DNA: TGTGCCAGCAGTCCCGCGGTGGGGGGGAACGAGCAGTACGTC.

This clonotype was seen a few times. The chain combines TRBV12-3 or TRBV12-4 with TRBJ2-1; tentatively, D is TRBD1 (6 bases). The V end lost 1 base, the J end lost 4 bases, and 8 bases lay between the germline ends. The CDR3 runs to 14 residues. CDR3 in DNA: TGTGCCAGCAGTTTAGGGGGACATTACAATGAGCAGTTCTTC. It specifies CASSLGGHYNEQFF.

This clonotype occurred once. The V and J genes are TRBV5-6 and TRBJ2-2; TRBD2 matches 10 bases. Germline lookup yields CDR1 SGHDT and CDR2 YYEEEE. V gave up 1 base and J gave up 6 bases; unmatched junction bases: 6. The CDR3 is 16 residues long. DNA for the CDR3: TGTGCCAGCAGCTTGTATCAGCGGGGGGGACCCGGGGAGCTGTTTTTT. Translating it yields CASSLYQRGGPGELFF.

Regarding this clonotype: This may stem from a read error, because a much larger clone lies one nucleotide away. The V call is TRBV9, the J call TRBJ2-7, with D perhaps matching TRBD2 (5 bases). Near its end, the DNA agrees better with TRBJ2-1, so the J call may be wrong. The CDR3 runs to 14 residues. Looked up from germline, CDR1 is SGDLS and CDR2 is YYNGEE. CDR3 region: CASSVGDYAYEQFF. The CDR3 DNA reads as TGTGCCAGCAGCGTAGGTGACTACGCCTACGAGCAGTTCTTC.

Here the CDR3 DNA reads TGTGCCAGCGGAAACAATCAGCCCCAGCATTTT. Translated, it gives CASGNNQPQHF. The rearrangement uses TRBV9 and TRBJ1-5; D not resolved. The germline gives CDR1 SGDLS, CDR2 YYNGEE. V shed 7 bases and J shed 3 bases, with 5 bases lying between them. The CDR3 has 11 residues.

Points on this clonotype: One end of the junction varies from germline; a read error may be responsible. The genes are TRBV6-1 and TRBJ1-5; 7 bases match TRBD1. The CDR3 contains 17 residues. The germline V gene has CDR1 MNHNS and CDR2 SASEGT. The CDR3 region has the DNA TGTGCCAGCAGTTTGGACAGGAGGAGTCCTAGCCATCAGCCCCAGCATTTT. Protein sequence: CASSLDRRSPSHQPQHF.

V gene TRBV19 combines with J gene TRBJ1-5; possible D gene TRBD1, 5 bases. The germline CDR1 and CDR2 sequences are LNHDA and SQIVND (reference sequence). V was clipped by 9 bases and J by 0 bases, with 9 bases between them. There are 13 residues in the CDR3. The CDR3 DNA is TGTGCCAGATCTGGGGGTAGCAATCAGCCCCAGCATTTT. Translating gives CARSGGSNQPQHF.

The chain employs TRBV3-1 and TRBJ1-2; D not certain. Trimming cost V 2 bases and J 7 bases, with 11 bases left between them. Germline CDR1 reads LGHDT; CDR2 reads YNNKEL (reference sequence). CDR3 length: 13 amino acids. This CDR3 is CASSQMRGSGYTF. CDR3 coding DNA: TGTGCCAGCAGCCAAATGCGGGGTTCTGGCTACACCTTC. Filled out from reference TRBV3-1 and TRBJ1-2, the complete variable domain reads DTAVSQTPKYLVTQMGNDKSIKCEQNLGHDTMYWYKQDSKKFLKIMFSYNNKELIINETVPNRFSPKSPDKAHLNLHINSLELGDSAVYFCASSQMRGSGYTFGSGTRLTVV.

Regarding this clonotype: This sequence may be a read error, since a much larger clone differs from it by one base. The chain has TRBV20-1 and TRBJ2-7; 7 nucleotides agree with TRBD1. J gave up 3 bases and V 5 bases, and 7 bases lay outside the gene matches. Germline-derived CDR1 and CDR2 are DFQATT and SNEGSKA (reference sequence). The CDR3 spans 13 residues. The CDR3 DNA follows: TGCAGTGCTCAGCGACAGGGCCTCTACGAGCAGTACTTC. The encoded protein is CSAQRQGLYEQYF.

In this sample, this clonotype turned up many times. The CDR3 protein is CASSPSGSHGETQYF. CDR3 in DNA: TGTGCCAGCAGTCCTAGCGGGAGTCATGGAGAGACCCAGTACTTC. V usage is TRBV27 and J usage is TRBJ2-5, with 10 bases identical to TRBD2. J lost 4 bases, V lost 5 bases, and 7 bases had no gene match. Germline CDR1 reads MNHEY; CDR2 reads SMNVEV (reference sequence). This CDR3 contains 15 residues.

This clonotype showed up many times. The chain employs TRBV3-1 and TRBJ2-2, with TRBD2 identical over 7 bases. The CDR3 is 17 amino acids. Germline trimming cut 3 bases from V and 0 bases from J; bases unmatched to any gene: 7. The germline V gene has CDR1 LGHDT and CDR2 YNNKEL (reference sequence). The CDR3 region has the DNA TGTGCCAGCAGCCAGAGCGTAGGACTAGCGAACACCGGGGAGCTGTTTTTT. It is translated as CASSQSVGLANTGELFF.

This clonotype was detected only a few times. The chain joins TRBV6-1 to TRBJ2-7, with D perhaps matching TRBD1 or TRBD2 (5 bases each). This CDR3 is built from 18 residues. Deletions cut 4 bases from V and 2 bases from J, with 24 bases between. Per germline, CDR1 MNHNS and CDR2 SASEGT. The CDR3 reads CASSGVGPSNEGPYEQYF. CDR3 in DNA: TGTGCCAGCAGTGGGGTCGGGCCCTCCAACGAGGGACCCTACGAGCAGTACTTC.

Ten or more counts support this clonotype. The genes are TRBV7-2 and TRBJ2-3; 9 positions match TRBD2. This CDR3 comprises 17 residues. J was trimmed by 4 bases and V by 5 bases; bases with no gene match: 13. The germline V gene encodes CDR1 SGHTA and CDR2 FQGNSA. In DNA, the CDR3 is TGTGCCAGCAGCGTAGACTTTGCGGGGGGGCCGGCAGATACGCAGTATTTT. Protein product: CASSVDFAGGPADTQYF. The complete variable domain, with remaining parts taken from reference TRBV7-2 and TRBJ2-3, reads GAGVSQSPSNKVTEKGKDVELRCDPISGHTALYWYRQSLGQGLEFLIYFQGNSAPDKSGLPSDRFSAERTGGSVSTLTIQRTQQEDSAVYLCASSVDFAGGPADTQYFGPGTRLTVL.

The sample holds many counts of this clonotype. The chain recombines TRBV6-5 with TRBJ2-1; the D is unclear. This CDR3 region has 15 residues. Germline V gene sequence: CDR1 MNHEY, CDR2 SVGAGI. Deletions cut 0 bases from V and 4 bases from J, with 10 bases between. CDR3 sequence reads: CASSYSWGTYNEQFF. The CDR3 DNA reads as TGTGCCAGCAGTTACTCATGGGGAACATACAATGAGCAGTTCTTC.

The rearrangement links TRBV7-6 to TRBJ2-1, with 9 bases aligning to TRBD2. The germline gives CDR1 SGHVS, CDR2 FNYEAQ. This CDR3 spans 15 amino acids. The trim removed 5 bases at V and 5 bases at J, leaving 7 bases unmatched. The DNA for the CDR3 is TGTGCCAGCAGCCCAGAGGGACTAGCTGACAATGAGCAGTTCTTC. It codes for CASSPEGLADNEQFF.

This clonotype was detected ten times or more. The V call is TRBV7-8, the J call TRBJ2-5; 9 nucleotides agree with TRBD2. Germline V gene lookup returns CDR1 SGHVS and CDR2 FQNEAQ. This CDR3 comprises 18 residues. After removal of 6 bases from V and 1 base from J, the junction contained 15 bases not matched to a gene. The CDR3 reads CASRNRSVASGAQETQYF. The DNA of the CDR3 is TGTGCCAGCAGAAATAGGAGTGTGGCTAGCGGGGCCCAAGAGACCCAGTACTTC.

This clonotype occurred a few times. The V call is TRBV12-3 or TRBV12-4, the J call TRBJ1-5, with D possibly TRBD1 on 6 matching bases. CDR3 length: 13 amino acids. Trimming removed 6 bases from V and 6 bases from J, with 12 bases in between. The CDR3 here is CASRGGLSQPQHF. The DNA for the CDR3 is TGTGCCAGCAGAGGGGGTTTGTCTCAGCCCCAGCATTTT.

Ten or more counts support this clonotype. V is TRBV6-1 and J is TRBJ1-2, with D maybe TRBD1 (5 bases). Germline V gene data show CDR1 as MNHNS and CDR2 as SASEGT. Trimming took 1 base from V and 4 from J, leaving 10 bases between them. There are 14 residues in the CDR3. In DNA form, the CDR3 reads TGTGCCAGCAGTGAAGGGGGGACCGTCTATGGCTACACCTTC. Amino acid sequence: CASSEGGTVYGYTF.

The J gene is TRBJ1-6, the V gene TRBV20-1; TRBD1 matches 9 bases. Germline CDR1 DFQATT, CDR2 SNEGSKA (reference sequence). Germline trimming cut 6 bases from V and 3 bases from J; bases unmatched to any gene: 6. The CDR3 contains 15 residues. The CDR3 sequence: CSALPGQGYNSPLHF. In DNA, the CDR3 is TGCAGTGCGCTCCCGGGACAGGGCTATAATTCACCCCTCCACTTT.

This clonotype was seen repeatedly, ten times or more. The J gene is TRBJ2-1, the V gene TRBV5-1; 7 positions agree with TRBD2. The V and J ends lost 1 base and 8 bases, in that order; junction bases with no gene match: 15. CDR3 length equals 17 residues. Germline V gene lookup returns CDR1 SGHRS and CDR2 YFSETQ. CDR3 region: CASSLSLWGGTSDEQFF. The CDR3 DNA follows: TGCGCCAGCAGCTTGTCTCTATGGGGGGGTACCTCGGATGAGCAGTTCTTC.

This clonotype was counted a few times. This rearrangement joins TRBV20-1 to TRBJ1-2, with 8 bases identical to TRBD1. With V trimmed by 0 bases and J by 7 bases, 7 bases remained unmatched. Germline V gene lookup returns CDR1 DFQATT and CDR2 SNEGSKA (reference sequence). This CDR3 has 14 amino acids. The CDR3 nucleotides are TGCAGTGCTAGAGATAAGGACAGGGATCGTGGCTACACCTTC. Residues: CSARDKDRDRGYTF.

This clonotype appeared many times. The CDR3 sequence is CASSDSGFPEAFF. The CDR3 DNA follows: TGTGCCAGCAGTGACTCGGGGTTCCCTGAAGCTTTCTTT. J is TRBJ1-1 and V is TRBV2; D gene unclear. Germline CDR1 is SNHLY and CDR2 is FYNNEI. The CDR3 is made up of 13 amino acids. V was clipped by 3 bases and J by 6 bases, with 11 bases between them.

This clonotype has only a few counts. The J gene is TRBJ1-1, the V gene TRBV12-3 or TRBV12-4; D remains unclear. Trimming took 1 base from V and 1 from J, leaving 7 bases between them. The CDR3 has 14 residues. For the CDR3, the DNA is TGTGCCAGCAGTTTAGGACACACGAACACTGAAGCTTTCTTT. Its translation: CASSLGHTNTEAFF.

This clonotype was seen repeatedly, ten times or more. Germline is not matched at one junction end, which may reflect a read error. CDR3 residues: CASSLAGETQYF. In nucleotides, the CDR3 is TGTGCTAGCAGCTTAGCGGGAGAGACCCAGTACTTC. The V call is TRBV7-9, the J call TRBJ2-5; 7 bases match TRBD2. The germline gives CDR1 SEHNR, CDR2 FQNEAQ (reference sequence). This CDR3 spans 12 amino acids.

This clonotype was observed a few times. The gene calls are TRBV28 and TRBJ2-4; possible D gene TRBD2, 7 bases. The CDR3 contains 13 residues. The V gene's germline CDR1 is MDHEN and CDR2 SYDVKM. V lost 6 bases to trimming and J lost 9 bases, with 15 bases between them. The CDR3 reads CASRDGGPSIQYF. The DNA for the CDR3 is TGTGCCAGCAGGGACGGGGGGCCTAGCATTCAGTACTTC.